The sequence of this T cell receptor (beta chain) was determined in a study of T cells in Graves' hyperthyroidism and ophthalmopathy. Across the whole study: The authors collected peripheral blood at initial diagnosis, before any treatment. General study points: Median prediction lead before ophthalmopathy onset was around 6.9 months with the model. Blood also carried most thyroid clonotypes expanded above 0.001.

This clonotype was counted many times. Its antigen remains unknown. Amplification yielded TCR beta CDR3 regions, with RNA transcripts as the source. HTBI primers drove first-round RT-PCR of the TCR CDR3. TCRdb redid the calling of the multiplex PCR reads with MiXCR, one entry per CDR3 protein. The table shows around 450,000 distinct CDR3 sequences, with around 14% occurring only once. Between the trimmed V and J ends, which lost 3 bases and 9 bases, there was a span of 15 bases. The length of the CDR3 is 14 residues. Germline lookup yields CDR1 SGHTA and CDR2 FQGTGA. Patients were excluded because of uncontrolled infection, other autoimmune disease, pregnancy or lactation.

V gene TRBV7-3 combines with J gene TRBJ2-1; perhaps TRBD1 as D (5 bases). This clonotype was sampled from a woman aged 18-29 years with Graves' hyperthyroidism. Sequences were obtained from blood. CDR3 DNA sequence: TGTGCCAGCAGCTTCCAGGGTCCCCCTTTTGAGCAGTTCTTC. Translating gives CASSFQGPPFEQFF.